Below, 30 T cell receptor beta chains from the same sample are listed, as sequenced in a study of vaccination and CD4 T cells after COVID-19. Cultured CD4+ T-cell DNA underwent Oncomine TCR Beta short-read sequencing. TCRdb independently ran MiXCR on the PCR reads; one entry per CDR3 protein. This table holds 7,000 to 9,000 distinct CDR3 sequences, roughly 30% found once. Treatment of the sample: roughly ten-day PBMC culture with coronavirus spike peptide pools or control peptides (ViraFEST assay). Unexposed donor CD4+ T cells predated the COVID-19 pandemic, collected 2011-2018. For these TCRs, the target antigens are not known. Sequenced material: CD4+ T cells from blood, cultured in vitro. The source of these receptors is a human donor in good health.

This chain joins TRBV27 and TRBJ2-2; weak D call: TRBD2 (5 bases). V dropped 5 bases and J dropped 6 bases, with 19 bases sitting between them. Germline V gene sequence: CDR1 MNHEY, CDR2 SMNVEV (reference sequence). This CDR3 comprises 16 residues. CDR3: CASSIDRALGAGELFF. CDR3 nucleotide sequence: TGTGCCAGCAGTATTGACCGGGCCCTGGGAGCCGGGGAGCTGTTTTTT.

This clonotype has just a few counts. The CDR3 loop reads CAIKRAGDTEAFF. The DNA of the CDR3 is TGTGCCATCAAGAGGGCAGGGGACACTGAAGCTTTCTTT. The chain uses TRBV10-3 and TRBJ1-1; D is perhaps TRBD1 (6 bases). The ends were cut back, 7 bases at V and 3 bases at J, with 12 bases in the middle. Germline V gene sequence: CDR1 ENHRY, CDR2 SYGVKD. The CDR3 contains 13 residues.

The chain is built from TRBV27 and TRBJ1-1; maybe TRBD1 (5 bases). CDR1 is MNHEY, CDR2 SMNVEV, per germline (reference sequence). Trimming took 0 bases from V and 0 from J, leaving 5 bases between them. The CDR3 is 14 amino acids. Written as DNA, the CDR3 is TGTGCCAGCAGTTTATCGACAGTGAACACTGAAGCTTTCTTT. This sequence encodes CASSLSTVNTEAFF.

The rearrangement links TRBV15 to TRBJ1-2; 8 nucleotides match TRBD1. J lost 0 bases, V lost 1 base, and 4 bases had no gene match. Germline CDR1 is LNHNV and CDR2 is YYDKDF (reference sequence). CDR3 size: 16 residues. Here the CDR3 DNA reads TGTGCCACCAGCAGAGGTTCAGGGGGCCCTAACTATGGCTACACCTTC. This gives the protein CATSRGSGGPNYGYTF.

V usage is TRBV10-2 and J usage is TRBJ2-1; the D gene is possibly TRBD2 (5 bases). The V gene lost 5 bases and the J gene lost 3 bases, with 8 bases spanning the gap. The CDR3 consists of 13 residues. Germline CDR1 WSHSY, CDR2 SAAADI. Here the CDR3 DNA reads TGCGCCAGCAGTAAAGCGGACTACAATGAGCAGTTCTTC. This translates into CASSKADYNEQFF.

V usage is TRBV6-1 and J usage is TRBJ2-7; D perhaps matches TRBD2 (5 bases). Germline-derived CDR1 and CDR2 are MNHNS and SASEGT. V lost 11 bases and J 2 bases, leaving 16 bases between the germline ends. The CDR3 extends over 13 amino acids. CDR3: CAVSAGHTYEQYF. In DNA, the CDR3 is TGTGCCGTCTCGGCGGGTCACACCTACGAGCAGTACTTC.

This clonotype was counted only a few times. Here the CDR3 reads CASSSTGDQPQHF. DNA of the CDR3: TGCGCCAGCAGCTCTACAGGAGATCAGCCCCAGCATTTT. The chain carries TRBV5-1 and TRBJ1-5; D possibly corresponds to TRBD1 (5 bases). V was trimmed by 3 bases and J by 5 bases, leaving 9 bases between them. The CDR3 runs 13 residues. The germline gives CDR1 SGHRS, CDR2 YFSETQ.

The J gene is TRBJ2-1, the V gene TRBV15; 7 positions match TRBD1. V lost 0 bases to trimming and J lost 9 bases; unmatched junction nucleotides: 5. CDR3 length equals 14 residues. Germline V CDR1 and CDR2: LNHNV, YYDKDF (reference sequence). The CDR3 nucleotides read TGTGCCACCAGCAGAGATTTCTCAGGGGGTGAGCAGTTCTTC. Amino acid sequence: CATSRDFSGGEQFF. Using reference TRBV15 and TRBJ2-1 for the parts outside the CDR3, the full variable domain is DAMVIQNPRYQVTQFGKPVTLSCSQTLNHNVMYWYQQKSSQAPKLLFHYYDKDFNNEADTPDNFQSRRPNTSFCFLDIRSPGLGDTAMYLCATSRDFSGGEQFFGPGTRLTVL.

The CDR3 nucleotides read TGTGCCAGCAGTCTCGGGGGGACAGGGGCCTACGAGCAGTACTTC. As protein: CASSLGGTGAYEQYF. The J gene is TRBJ2-7, the V gene TRBV6-1; 10 bases are a match to TRBD1. The CDR3 is 15 amino acids. Germline values: CDR1 MNHNS, CDR2 SASEGT. Losses at the gene ends were 5 bases for V and 2 bases for J; bases not matched to a gene: 6.

As DNA, the CDR3 is TGTGCCAGTAGTATTATGGGGGGCTATGGCTACACCTTC. Its translation: CASSIMGGYGYTF. The gene calls are TRBV19 and TRBJ1-2; D possibly corresponds to TRBD1 (5 bases). V was clipped by 3 bases and J by 4 bases, with 9 bases between them. The CDR3 covers 13 residues. Germline lookup yields CDR1 LNHDA and CDR2 SQIVND (reference sequence).

This clonotype was counted only a few times. V and J are TRBV6-1 and TRBJ1-6; D is unresolved. Germline-derived CDR1 and CDR2 are MNHNS and SASEGT. Trimming removed 8 bases at V and 5 bases at J, with 7 bases between. The CDR3 length is 12 residues. CDR3 sequence reads: CASEVNNSPLHF. The CDR3 coding sequence is TGTGCCAGCGAGGTGAATAATTCACCCCTCCACTTT.

The chain combines TRBV18 with TRBJ2-3; TRBD2 might be the D (6 bases). The CDR3 runs 16 residues. V gave up 2 bases and J gave up 2 bases, with 14 bases separating them. CDR1 is KGHSH, CDR2 LQKENI, per germline. This chain's CDR3 is CASSPSEGPDTDTQYF. The CDR3 DNA is TGTGCCAGCTCACCATCGGAGGGTCCAGACACAGATACGCAGTATTTT. Using reference TRBV18 and TRBJ2-3 for the parts outside the CDR3, the full variable domain is NAGVMQNPRHLVRRRGQEARLRCSPMKGHSHVYWYRQLPEEGLKFMVYLQKENIIDESGMPKERFSAEFPKEGPSILRIQQVVRGDSAAYFCASSPSEGPDTDTQYFGPGTRLTVL.

This clonotype is classed as medium-sized. The rearrangement links TRBV15 to TRBJ1-2; no clear D gene. The CDR3 length is 13 residues. CDR1 LNHNV and CDR2 YYDKDF come from the germline V gene (reference sequence). Trimming removed 1 base at V and 0 bases at J, with 3 bases between. This CDR3 is CATSRGSNYGYTF. CDR3 DNA sequence: TGTGCCACCAGCAGAGGGTCTAACTATGGCTACACCTTC.

This clonotype was seen only a few times. V and J are TRBV30 and TRBJ1-2, with D possibly being TRBD1 (5 bases). V gave up 0 bases and J gave up 5 bases, with 7 bases separating them. The CDR3 covers 12 residues. Germline V gives CDR1 GTSNPN, CDR2 SVGIG (reference sequence). CDR3 DNA sequence: TGTGCCTGGAGTGTCCGACAGTATGGCTACACCTTC. Its translation is CAWSVRQYGYTF.

V and J are TRBV7-9 and TRBJ2-7; 7 bases map to TRBD2. V shed 3 bases, J shed 5 bases, and the junction held 7 bases outside the gene matches. The CDR3 has 14 residues. CDR1 and CDR2 (germline): SEHNR, FQNEAQ (reference sequence). The CDR3 DNA reads as TGTGCCAGCAGCTTCCTCCTAACTAGCGACGAGCAGTACTTC. Protein: CASSFLLTSDEQYF.

This clonotype was observed a handful of times. V usage is TRBV11-2 and J usage is TRBJ2-7; no firm D call. V dropped 4 bases and J dropped 4 bases, with 5 bases sitting between them. In germline, CDR1 is SGHAT, CDR2 FQNNGV. This CDR3 is 11 amino acids long. CDR3 in DNA: TGTGCCAGCAGCTATTATTACGAGCAGTACTTC. The encoded protein is CASSYYYEQYF.

V is TRBV12-3 or TRBV12-4 and J is TRBJ2-7; D gene uncertain. V was pared by 0 bases and J by 6 bases, with 15 bases between. This CDR3 comprises 15 residues. The CDR3 DNA reads TGTGCCAGCAGTTTAGCCCCCCAGGCTCGGCTCGAGCAGTACTTC. It translates to CASSLAPQARLEQYF.

The chain carries TRBV12-3 or TRBV12-4 and TRBJ1-1; D is possibly TRBD1 (5 bases). Trimming removed 6 bases at V and 6 bases at J, with 14 bases between. This CDR3 region has 13 residues. This CDR3 is CASSPAGQAEAFF. The CDR3 DNA reads TGTGCCAGCAGCCCCGCAGGGCAAGCTGAAGCTTTCTTT.

V and J are TRBV5-8 and TRBJ2-7; 12 bases match TRBD1. The CDR3 is 15 amino acids. Germline assignment: CDR1 SGHTS and CDR2 YDEGEE. J lost 9 bases, V lost 0 bases, and 7 bases had no gene match. CDR3: CASSLAGTGGRLQYF. DNA for the CDR3: TGTGCCAGCAGCTTGGCCGGGACAGGGGGCCGCCTGCAGTACTTC.

The genes are TRBV27 and TRBJ2-5, with 14 bases aligning to TRBD2. This CDR3 comprises 15 residues. Trimming took 8 bases from V and 4 from J; bases not matched to a gene: 6. The V gene's germline CDR1 is MNHEY and CDR2 SMNVEV (reference sequence). CDR3 sequence reads: CASREGLAGVETQYF. Here the CDR3 DNA reads TGTGCCAGCCGTGAGGGACTAGCGGGGGTAGAGACCCAGTACTTC.

This clonotype was counted a few times. The chain combines TRBV12-3 or TRBV12-4 with TRBJ2-5; 8 nucleotides match TRBD2. The CDR3 runs 16 residues. V shed 4 bases and J 5 bases; nucleotides not matched to a gene: 12. CDR3 nucleotide sequence: TGTGCCAGCAGTTCCTACTGGACTAGCCTAGCGGAGACCCAGTACTTC. Encoded protein: CASSSYWTSLAETQYF.

This chain connects TRBV12-3 or TRBV12-4 to TRBJ2-5; TRBD2 matches 7 bases. The CDR3 has 14 residues. After removal of 5 bases from V and 2 bases from J, the junction contained 5 bases not matched to a gene. For the CDR3, the DNA is TGTGCCAGCAGTCCCCCTAGCGGACAAGAGACCCAGTACTTC. Its protein product is CASSPPSGQETQYF.

There are a few counts of this clonotype. The chain combines TRBV21-1 with TRBJ2-1; TRBD1 is taken as the D call from the table, unchecked against the DNA. TRBV21-1 is termed a pseudogene. The CDR3 has 14 amino acids. CDR3 DNA: TGTGCCAGCAGCCAACAACAGGATTACAATGAGCAGTTCTTC. Protein product: CASSQQQDYNEQFF.

The chain has TRBV19 and TRBJ1-5, with 7 bases matching TRBD1. The germline gives CDR1 LNHDA, CDR2 SQIVND (reference sequence). The length of the CDR3 is 14 residues. V lost 6 bases, J lost 4 bases, and 6 bases stayed unmatched. In nucleotides, the CDR3 is TGTGCCAGTAGGAACACAGGGGCTAATCAGCCCCAGCATTTT. Translated: CASRNTGANQPQHF. The full variable domain, rest sourced from reference TRBV19 and TRBJ1-5, is DGGITQSPKYLFRKEGQNVTLSCEQNLNHDAMYWYRQDPGQGLRLIYYSQIVNDFQKGDIAEGYSVSREKKESFPLTVTSAQKNPTAFYLCASRNTGANQPQHFGDGTRLSIL.

This clonotype was seen more than once but under ten times. Here the CDR3 DNA reads TGTGCCAGCAGCGATATAGGCAATCAGCCCCAGCATTTT. Protein: CASSDIGNQPQHF. The chain recombines TRBV5-8 with TRBJ1-5; D ambiguous. With 4 bases removed from V and 2 bases from J, the gap between germline ends came to 7 bases. Germline V gives CDR1 SGHTS, CDR2 YDEGEE. The CDR3 is 13 residues long.

This clonotype was seen a handful of times. The chain carries TRBV6-1 and TRBJ1-2, with D unresolved. Germline CDR1 and CDR2: MNHNS and SASEGT. The V end lost 1 base, the J end lost 4 bases, and 10 bases lay between the germline ends. The CDR3 is made up of 14 amino acids. DNA for the CDR3: TGTGCCAGCAGTGAAGGGTCAGCCCGCTATGGCTACACCTTC. The encoded protein is CASSEGSARYGYTF.

V gene TRBV20-1 combines with J gene TRBJ2-7; a weak D match, TRBD2 (6 bases). V shed 3 bases and J shed 4 bases, with 7 bases lying between them. The germline V gene has CDR1 DFQATT and CDR2 SNEGSKA (reference sequence). The CDR3 length is 11 residues. The CDR3 region has the DNA TGCAGTGCTAGTGGGACTTACGAGCAGTACTTC. Encoded protein: CSASGTYEQYF.

The CDR3 coding sequence is TGTGCCATCAGTGAGCCTCTGGGACAGGGAGCTTTCTTT. As protein: CAISEPLGQGAFF. The rearrangement uses TRBV10-3 and TRBJ1-1; TRBD1 matches at 9 bases. J lost 10 bases, V lost 2 bases, and 5 bases had no gene match. Germline V gene lookup returns CDR1 ENHRY and CDR2 SYGVKD. The CDR3 consists of 13 residues.

This chain uses TRBV10-3 with TRBJ2-2; 10 nucleotides line up with TRBD2. The trim removed 6 bases at V and 5 bases at J, leaving 3 bases unmatched. CDR1 ENHRY and CDR2 SYGVKD come from the germline V gene. The CDR3 has 14 amino acids. The CDR3 bases are TGTGCCATCAGGGCTAGCGGGGGAACCGGGGAGCTGTTTTTT. Residues: CAIRASGGTGELFF.

The chain has TRBV7-2 and TRBJ1-2, with a possible D match to TRBD1 (6 bases). The CDR3 runs to 17 residues. Germline values: CDR1 SGHTA, CDR2 FQGNSA. Trimming pared 1 base from V and 3 bases from J, leaving 18 bases between. This CDR3 is CASSLDGRGKDDYGYTF. The CDR3, as DNA: TGTGCCAGCAGCTTAGATGGAAGGGGGAAGGATGACTATGGCTACACCTTC. The whole variable domain, remainder taken from reference TRBV7-2 and TRBJ1-2, is GAGVSQSPSNKVTEKGKDVELRCDPISGHTALYWYRQSLGQGLEFLIYFQGNSAPDKSGLPSDRFSAERTGGSVSTLTIQRTQQEDSAVYLCASSLDGRGKDDYGYTFGSGTRLTVV.